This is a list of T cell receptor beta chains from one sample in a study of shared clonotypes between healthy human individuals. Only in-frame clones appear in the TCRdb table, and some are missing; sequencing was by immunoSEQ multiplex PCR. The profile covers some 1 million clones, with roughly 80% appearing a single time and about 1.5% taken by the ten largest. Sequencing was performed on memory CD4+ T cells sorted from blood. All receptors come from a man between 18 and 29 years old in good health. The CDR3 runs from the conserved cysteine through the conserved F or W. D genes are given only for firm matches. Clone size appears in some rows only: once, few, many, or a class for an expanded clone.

CDR3nt: TGCAGCGTTGCAGCGGGGGGTGAGACCCAGTACTTC
CDR3aa: CSVAAGGETQYF
abundance: .
j_gene: TRBJ2-5
d_gene: TRBD2
v_gene: TRBV29-1

CDR3nt: TGTGCCAGCAGCTTAATGAAGCCCGAGGATACGCAGTATTTT
CDR3aa: CASSLMKPEDTQYF
abundance: .
j_gene: TRBJ2-3
d_gene: .
v_gene: TRBV7-6

CDR3nt: TGTGCCAGCAGCCCGGGACAGAACTATGGCTACACCTTC
CDR3aa: CASSPGQNYGYTF
abundance: .
j_gene: TRBJ1-2
d_gene: TRBD1
v_gene: TRBV6-5

CDR3nt: TGTGCCAGCACCGACAGGGGCGGCTACGAGCAGTACTTC
CDR3aa: CASTDRGGYEQYF
abundance: .
j_gene: TRBJ2-7
d_gene: TRBD1
v_gene: TRBV6-6

CDR3nt: TGTGCCAGCAGTCGCGGGACAGGGAGCCTTGAACCTCCCACCTTC
CDR3aa: CASSRGTGSLEPPTF
abundance: .
j_gene: TRBJ1-2
d_gene: TRBD1
v_gene: TRBV5-4

CDR3nt: TGTGCCAGCAGTCCTAGCGGGGGCGATACGCAGTATTTT
CDR3aa: CASSPSGGDTQYF
abundance: .
j_gene: TRBJ2-3
d_gene: TRBD2
v_gene: TRBV6-5

CDR3nt: TGTGCCAGCGTGACCAGGGGATTTTACGAGCAGTACTTC
CDR3aa: CASVTRGFYEQYF
abundance: .
j_gene: TRBJ2-7
d_gene: .
v_gene: TRBV6-1

CDR3nt: TGTGCCTGGAGTGGTAATAGGGGGGAGACCCAGTACTTC
CDR3aa: CAWSGNRGETQYF
abundance: .
j_gene: TRBJ2-5
d_gene: .
v_gene: TRBV30

CDR3nt: TGTGCCAGCTACGGGGGGAAATATGGCTACACCTTC
CDR3aa: CASYGGKYGYTF
abundance: .
j_gene: TRBJ1-2
d_gene: .
v_gene: TRBV27

CDR3nt: TGTGCCAGCAGCCAAGAGAGCGGGGGGCCCCTTAAGGCGCAGTATTTT
CDR3aa: CASSQESGGPLKAQYF
abundance: once
j_gene: TRBJ2-3
d_gene: TRBD2
v_gene: TRBV4-2

CDR3nt: TGTGCCAGCAGTCCCCCGGACAGGCCCTATGGCTACACCTTC
CDR3aa: CASSPPDRPYGYTF
abundance: .
j_gene: TRBJ1-2
d_gene: TRBD1
v_gene: TRBV28

CDR3nt: TGTGCCAGCAGCCCAAGTTGGGGGCAGGATAGTGGCTACACCTTC
CDR3aa: CASSPSWGQDSGYTF
abundance: few
j_gene: TRBJ1-2
d_gene: .
v_gene: TRBV7-3

CDR3nt: TGTGCCAGTACATCCCGGACCTACGAGCAGTACTTC
CDR3aa: CASTSRTYEQYF
abundance: .
j_gene: TRBJ2-7
d_gene: .
v_gene: TRBV19

CDR3nt: TGTGCCACCAGCAGAGATGAGGGGGCCTACGAGCAGTACTTC
CDR3aa: CATSRDEGAYEQYF
abundance: .
j_gene: TRBJ2-7
d_gene: .
v_gene: TRBV15

CDR3nt: TGTGCCAGCAGCTTTCTCTTAGGGGCGTTAGCCTACAATGAGCAGTTCTTC
CDR3aa: CASSFLLGALAYNEQFF
abundance: .
j_gene: TRBJ2-1
d_gene: .
v_gene: TRBV11-2

CDR3nt: TGCGCCAGCAGCCCGTACTCAGGGGGCGCGGGCGAGCAGTACTTC
CDR3aa: CASSPYSGGAGEQYF
abundance: few
j_gene: TRBJ2-7
d_gene: TRBD1
v_gene: TRBV5-1

CDR3nt: TGTGCCATCAGTGAGGGACACGGCCGCACAGATACGCAGTATTTT
CDR3aa: CAISEGHGRTDTQYF
abundance: once
j_gene: TRBJ2-3
d_gene: .
v_gene: TRBV10-3

CDR3nt: TGTGCCAGCAGCTTGGGACAGCCGGGAACCAAAAACATTCAGTACTTC
CDR3aa: CASSLGQPGTKNIQYF
abundance: .
j_gene: TRBJ2-4
d_gene: .
v_gene: TRBV5-6

CDR3nt: TGCAGCGTGACTAGCGGGGGTCGAGAGCAGTTCTTC
CDR3aa: CSVTSGGREQFF
abundance: .
j_gene: TRBJ2-1
d_gene: TRBD2
v_gene: TRBV29-1

CDR3nt: TGTGCCAGCAGCTTCCCCCTCTCCTACGAGCAGTACTTC
CDR3aa: CASSFPLSYEQYF
abundance: .
j_gene: TRBJ2-7
d_gene: .
v_gene: TRBV5-6

CDR3nt: TGTGCCAGCAGCTTAGGCCCCGCCGCAGGGGAGCAGTTCTTC
CDR3aa: CASSLGPAAGEQFF
abundance: few
j_gene: TRBJ2-1
d_gene: .
v_gene: TRBV7-9

CDR3nt: TGTGCCAGCAGTGAACCGGGTCCACAAGAGACCCAGTACTTC
CDR3aa: CASSEPGPQETQYF
abundance: once
j_gene: TRBJ2-5
d_gene: .
v_gene: TRBV25-1

CDR3nt: TGCGCCAGCGCAGGGACCGGGACATCCCACGAGCAGTACTTC
CDR3aa: CASAGTGTSHEQYF
abundance: .
j_gene: TRBJ2-7
d_gene: .
v_gene: TRBV5-1

CDR3nt: TGTGCCAGCAGAACCGGGACAGGGTCCTACGAGCAGTACTTC
CDR3aa: CASRTGTGSYEQYF
abundance: .
j_gene: TRBJ2-7
d_gene: TRBD1
v_gene: TRBV28

CDR3nt: TGTGCCACCCAGGACATAACCCCAGATACGCAGTATTTT
CDR3aa: CATQDITPDTQYF
abundance: .
j_gene: TRBJ2-3
d_gene: .
v_gene: TRBV6-6

CDR3nt: TGTGCCTGGAATAGACAGAGCTCTGGGGCCAACGTCCTGACTTTC
CDR3aa: CAWNRQSSGANVLTF
abundance: .
j_gene: TRBJ2-6
d_gene: .
v_gene: TRBV30

CDR3nt: TGTGCCAGCTCACCACGCGCTACTAGAGAGACCCAGTACTTC
CDR3aa: CASSPRATRETQYF
abundance: .
j_gene: TRBJ2-5
d_gene: .
v_gene: TRBV18

CDR3nt: TGTGCCAGCAGTTTTAGGCAGAACACTGAAGCTTTCTTT
CDR3aa: CASSFRQNTEAFF
abundance: .
j_gene: TRBJ1-1
d_gene: .
v_gene: TRBV27

CDR3nt: TGTGCCAGCGCCCCCGAGGACAGGGGGTCCAATGAGCAGTTCTTC
CDR3aa: CASAPEDRGSNEQFF
abundance: .
j_gene: TRBJ2-1
d_gene: TRBD1
v_gene: TRBV6-7

CDR3nt: TGTGCCAGCAGCTCCGCGGCGGGCAGGGGATACTATGGCTACACCTTC
CDR3aa: CASSSAAGRGYYGYTF
abundance: .
j_gene: TRBJ1-2
d_gene: .
v_gene: TRBV28

CDR3nt: TGTGCCACCAGCGCTCCTAGCGGGAGAGCCCCCTCTCCCTACAATGAGCAGTTCTTC
CDR3aa: CATSAPSGRAPSPYNEQFF
abundance: .
j_gene: TRBJ2-1
d_gene: TRBD2
v_gene: TRBV15

CDR3nt: TGCGCCAGCAGCCAGAGGGCTAGCGGGGGGCTTTACAATGAGCAGTTCTTC
CDR3aa: CASSQRASGGLYNEQFF
abundance: .
j_gene: TRBJ2-1
d_gene: TRBD2
v_gene: TRBV5-1

CDR3nt: TGTGCCTGGTCAGGAGGAGTTAATGAAAAACTGTTTTTT
CDR3aa: CAWSGGVNEKLFF
abundance: .
j_gene: TRBJ1-4
d_gene: .
v_gene: TRBV30

CDR3nt: TGCGCCAGCAGCCAAGGTGGGACAGGGGGCGCAAGGGAAAAACTGTTTTTT
CDR3aa: CASSQGGTGGAREKLFF
abundance: .
j_gene: TRBJ1-4
d_gene: TRBD1
v_gene: TRBV4-1

CDR3nt: TGTGCCAGCAGCCCGGGGACCCTACGAGGAAACACCATATATTTT
CDR3aa: CASSPGTLRGNTIYF
abundance: few
j_gene: TRBJ1-3
d_gene: .
v_gene: TRBV7-2

CDR3nt: TGTGCCAGCAGCTTAGGTATAGCGGGGGGGCCCGGGTTCTTC
CDR3aa: CASSLGIAGGPGFF
abundance: .
j_gene: TRBJ2-1
d_gene: TRBD2
v_gene: TRBV11-2

CDR3nt: TGTGCCTGGGACGGGAGCAACACCATATATTTT
CDR3aa: CAWDGSNTIYF
abundance: .
j_gene: TRBJ1-3
d_gene: .
v_gene: TRBV30

CDR3nt: TGTGCCAGCAGCGTAGCGGCAGGGACTAATTCACCCCTCCACTTT
CDR3aa: CASSVAAGTNSPLHF
abundance: .
j_gene: TRBJ1-6
d_gene: .
v_gene: TRBV9

CDR3nt: TGTGCCAGCAGTTCACTAAGGGACAGTTTCATCGGGGAGCTGTTTTTT
CDR3aa: CASSSLRDSFIGELFF
abundance: .
j_gene: TRBJ2-2
d_gene: TRBD1
v_gene: TRBV6-5

CDR3nt: TGTGCCGGCCAGATGGGGGGAGGGAACTATGGCTACACCTTC
CDR3aa: CAGQMGGGNYGYTF
abundance: few
j_gene: TRBJ1-2
d_gene: .
v_gene: TRBV2

CDR3nt: TGCGCCAGCAAGAGAGACCCCTCCTACGAGCAGTACTTC
CDR3aa: CASKRDPSYEQYF
abundance: .
j_gene: TRBJ2-7
d_gene: .
v_gene: TRBV5-1

CDR3nt: TGTGCCAGGACTCGGTGGGAGAAGCTAGTCGAGCAGTACTTC
CDR3aa: CARTRWEKLVEQYF
abundance: .
j_gene: TRBJ2-7
d_gene: .
v_gene: TRBV21-1

CDR3nt: TGTGCCAGCAGCCAAGAGATCTCGGGGTATGGAAACACCATATATTTT
CDR3aa: CASSQEISGYGNTIYF
abundance: .
j_gene: TRBJ1-3
d_gene: .
v_gene: TRBV14